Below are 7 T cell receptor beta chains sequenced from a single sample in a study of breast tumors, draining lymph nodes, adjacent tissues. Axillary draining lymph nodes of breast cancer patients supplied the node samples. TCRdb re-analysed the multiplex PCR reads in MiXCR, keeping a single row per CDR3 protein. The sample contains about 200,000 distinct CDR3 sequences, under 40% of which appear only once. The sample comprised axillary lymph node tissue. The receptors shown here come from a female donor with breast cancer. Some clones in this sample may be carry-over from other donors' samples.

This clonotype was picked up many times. The chain's CDR3 is CASSESTGPRETQYF. CDR3 DNA sequence: TGCGCCAGCAGTGAGTCTACGGGGCCAAGGGAGACCCAGTACTTC. The chain joins TRBV10-1 to TRBJ2-5; the D call may be TRBD1 or TRBD2 (5 bases each). CDR3 length equals 15 residues. Deletions cut 0 bases from V and 5 bases from J, with 13 bases between. Germline CDR1 reads WNHNN; CDR2 reads SYGVQD (reference sequence).

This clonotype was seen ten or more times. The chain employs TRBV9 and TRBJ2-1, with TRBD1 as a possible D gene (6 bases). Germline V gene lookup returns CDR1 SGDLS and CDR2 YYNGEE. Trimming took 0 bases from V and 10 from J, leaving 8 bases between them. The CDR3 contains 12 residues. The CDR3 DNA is TGTGCCAGCAGCGTAGCGGGACAAGAGCAGTTCTTC. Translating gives CASSVAGQEQFF.

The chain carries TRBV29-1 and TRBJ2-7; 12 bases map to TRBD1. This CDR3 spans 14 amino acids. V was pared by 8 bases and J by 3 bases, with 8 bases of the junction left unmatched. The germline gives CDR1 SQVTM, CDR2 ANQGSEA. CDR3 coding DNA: TGCAGCTCACCGGGACAGGGGGCCTTCTACGAGCAGTACTTC. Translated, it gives CSSPGQGAFYEQYF.

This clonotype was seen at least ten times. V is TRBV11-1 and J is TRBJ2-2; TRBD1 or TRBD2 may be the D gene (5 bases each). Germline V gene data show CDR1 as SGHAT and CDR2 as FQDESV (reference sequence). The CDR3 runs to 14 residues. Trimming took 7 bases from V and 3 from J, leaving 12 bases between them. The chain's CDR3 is CASTRDAHTGELFF. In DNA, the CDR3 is TGTGCCAGCACCAGGGACGCCCACACCGGGGAGCTGTTTTTT.

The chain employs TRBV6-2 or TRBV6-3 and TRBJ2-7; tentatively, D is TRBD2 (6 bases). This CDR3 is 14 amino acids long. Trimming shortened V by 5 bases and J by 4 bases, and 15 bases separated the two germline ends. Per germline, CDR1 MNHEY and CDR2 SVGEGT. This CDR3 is CASSLKRAPYEQYF. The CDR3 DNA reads TGTGCCAGCAGTCTCAAGCGGGCCCCTTACGAGCAGTACTTC.

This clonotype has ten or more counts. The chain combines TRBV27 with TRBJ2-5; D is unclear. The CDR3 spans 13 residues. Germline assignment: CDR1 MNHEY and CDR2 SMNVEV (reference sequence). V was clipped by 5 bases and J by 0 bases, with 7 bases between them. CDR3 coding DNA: TGTGCCAGCAGTCCCCCCCACCAAGAGACCCAGTACTTC. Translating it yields CASSPPHQETQYF.

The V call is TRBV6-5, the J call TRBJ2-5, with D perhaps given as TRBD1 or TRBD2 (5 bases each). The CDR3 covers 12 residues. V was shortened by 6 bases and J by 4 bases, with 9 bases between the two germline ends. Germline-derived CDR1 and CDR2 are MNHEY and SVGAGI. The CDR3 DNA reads TGTGCCAGCAGACGGGGCGTAGAGACCCAGTACTTC. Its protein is CASRRGVETQYF.